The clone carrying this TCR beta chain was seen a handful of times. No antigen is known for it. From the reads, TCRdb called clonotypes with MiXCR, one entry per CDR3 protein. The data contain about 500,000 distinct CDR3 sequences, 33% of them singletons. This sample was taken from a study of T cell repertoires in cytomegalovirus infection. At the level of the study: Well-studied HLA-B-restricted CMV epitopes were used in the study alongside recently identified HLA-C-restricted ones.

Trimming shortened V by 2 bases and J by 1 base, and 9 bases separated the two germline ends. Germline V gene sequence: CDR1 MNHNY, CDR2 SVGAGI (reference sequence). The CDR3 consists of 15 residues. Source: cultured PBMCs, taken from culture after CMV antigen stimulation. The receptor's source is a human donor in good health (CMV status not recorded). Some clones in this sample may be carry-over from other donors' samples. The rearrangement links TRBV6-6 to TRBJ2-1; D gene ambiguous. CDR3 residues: CASSYATPSYNEQFF. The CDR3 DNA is TGTGCCAGCAGTTACGCGACACCTTCCTACAATGAGCAGTTCTTC.